This T cell receptor (beta chain) was obtained from a study of T-cell reconstitution after alpha-beta-depleted transplantation in children. Study results and limitations: About two months after transplant, alpha-beta T cells reportedly came from several hundred expanded graft clones. T-cell numbers and diversity one year post-transplant derived largely from freshly generated T cells.

The sample holds many counts of this clonotype. Its antigen is still unknown. Unique molecular identifiers were used to barcode this TCRbeta library. TCRdb re-derived calls from the PCR reads in MiXCR, one entry per CDR3 protein. This sample has hundreds of thousands of distinct CDR3 sequences, with around 13% found just once. The CDR3 length is 15 residues. Trimming took 3 bases from V and 5 from J, leaving 14 bases between them. Germline values: CDR1 SGHVS, CDR2 FQNEAQ. This chain joins TRBV7-8 and TRBJ1-5; D is perhaps TRBD1 (6 bases). The receptor comes from a girl aged 2-10 years with congenital amegakaryocytic thrombocytopenia, due to receive a stem cell transplant. The specimen comprised PBMCs, sampled before TCRalphabeta/CD19-depleted stem cell transplant. The CDR3 spells CASSLAGGAHQPQHF. The CDR3 DNA follows: TGTGCCAGCAGCTTGGCGGGGGGGGCCCATCAGCCCCAGCATTTT.